This T cell receptor (beta chain) was sequenced for a study of regulatory T cells in long-lasting Graves disease. With V trimmed by 0 bases and J by 4 bases, 6 bases remained unmatched. Germline values: CDR1 SGHVS, CDR2 FNYEAQ. The length of the CDR3 is 16 residues. Time point described: persistent/refractory GD, antithyroid drugs over 5 years with positive TRAb. Extracted RNA from PBMCs served as the source of the TCR library. Investigators prepared the TCR beta libraries by applying iRepertoire HTBI primers and Arm-PCR of CDR3 regions. From the multiplex PCR reads, TCRdb called clonotypes with MiXCR, one entry per CDR3 protein. Here the sample spans approximately 470,000 distinct CDR3 sequences, around 20% being singletons. This clonotype showed up just a few times. Its antigen is unidentified. Points from the study as a whole: Persistent disease samples used TRBV28, TRBJ1-2 and TRBJ2-5 preferentially.

The chain recombines TRBV7-6 with TRBJ2-5, with 9 bases fitting TRBD1. Here the sequenced sample was peripheral blood mononuclear cells (PBMCs), taken when the disease was refractory, from a patient treated with antithyroid drugs. This sequence was found in a female donor with Graves disease. Here the CDR3 reads CASSLALRDRAETQYF. CDR3 DNA: TGTGCCAGCAGCTTAGCGCTGCGGGACAGGGCAGAGACCCAGTACTTC.